This T cell receptor beta chain derives from a study of blood T cell repertoires in COVID-19. Germline V gene data show CDR1 as DFQATT and CDR2 as SNEGSKA (reference sequence). The CDR3 spans 11 residues. The V and J ends lost 3 bases and 7 bases respectively, with 7 bases between them. Clones were read by immunoSEQ multiplex PCR, and TCRdb kept only the in-frame ones, dropping some. The table has 95,000 to 150,000 clones, around 87% seen once. What was sequenced was peripheral blood. This TCR was recovered from a man aged 50-60 years with acute or convalescent COVID-19. The chain joins TRBV20-1 to TRBJ2-1; the D is unclear. The CDR3 reads CSARELNEQFF. Written as DNA, the CDR3 is TGCAGTGCTAGGGAGTTGAATGAGCAGTTCTTC.